Listed here are 25 T cell receptor beta chains from one sample, sequenced in a study of blood T cell repertoires in COVID-19. Profiling relied on immunoSEQ multiplex PCR, and the TCRdb table lists in-frame clones only, not all of them. The sample lists over 300,000 clones, roughly 90% occurring once. The sample taken for sequencing was peripheral blood. All receptors come from a man aged 40-49 years with acute or convalescent COVID-19.

This clone has only one observation. The chain is built from TRBV4-1 and TRBJ1-3; D might be TRBD1 (5 bases). The ends were cut back, 1 base at V and 4 bases at J, with 17 bases in the middle. There are 17 residues in the CDR3. Per the germline V gene, CDR1 is MGHRA and CDR2 is YSYEKL. The CDR3 sequence: CASSQGLSRGSGNTIYF. The CDR3 DNA is TGCGCCAGCAGCCAAGGACTCAGTAGGGGCTCGGGAAACACCATATATTTT.

This clone was recorded once. The chain is built from TRBV23-1 and TRBJ2-5, with 14 bases matching TRBD2. TRBV23-1 is placed among ORFs of uncertain function. The junction had 9 bases not matched to a gene; V was cut back by 6 bases and J by 0 bases. The CDR3 extends over 18 amino acids. Written as DNA, the CDR3 is TGCGCCAGCAGACTCGGGACTAGCGGGAGCCGTTACCAAGAGACCCAGTACTTC. This codes for CASRLGTSGSRYQETQYF.

This clone was found once. The J gene is TRBJ2-1, the V gene TRBV5-1, with TRBD2 identical over 9 bases. This CDR3 is built from 16 residues. The junction had 4 bases not matched to a gene; V was cut back by 1 base and J by 2 bases. Germline values: CDR1 SGHRS, CDR2 YFSETQ. DNA for the CDR3: TGCGCCAGCAGCTTGATAGCGGGAGTGGCCTACAATGAGCAGTTCTTC. Protein: CASSLIAGVAYNEQFF. Full variable domain (missing parts from reference TRBV5-1 and TRBJ2-1): KAGVTQTPRYLIKTRGQQVTLSCSPISGHRSVSWYQQTPGQGLQFLFEYFSETQRNKGNFPGRFSGRQFSNSRSEMNVSTLELGDSALYLCASSLIAGVAYNEQFFGPGTRLTVL.

The chain combines TRBV27 with TRBJ2-1; D uncertain. The CDR3 runs 14 residues. Germline lookup yields CDR1 MNHEY and CDR2 SMNVEV (reference sequence). V lost 5 bases to trimming and J lost 7 bases, with 15 bases between them. CDR3 nucleotides: TGTGCCAGCAGTCCACGAATCAGCGTGAATGAGCAGTTCTTC. It specifies CASSPRISVNEQFF.

This rearrangement joins TRBV12-3 or TRBV12-4 to TRBJ1-1; D call uncertain. This CDR3 has 12 amino acids. V shed 5 bases and J shed 8 bases, with 12 bases lying between them. CDR3 nucleotides: TGTGCCAGCAGTCCTCGGGATATGGAAGCTTTCTTT. Translating gives CASSPRDMEAFF.

The chain is built from TRBV2 and TRBJ2-7; 9 positions agree with TRBD2. The ends lost 9 bases at V and 1 base at J; junction bases unmatched: 13. The CDR3 is 16 residues long. CDR1 and CDR2 from the germline V gene are SNHLY and FYNNEI. CDR3 loop: CASTPLAGVGSYEQYF. The CDR3 coding sequence is TGTGCCAGTACACCGTTAGCGGGAGTGGGGTCCTACGAGCAGTACTTC.

The V and J genes are TRBV15 and TRBJ2-7; possibly TRBD1 for D (5 bases). CDR3 length: 14 residues. V dropped 0 bases and J dropped 5 bases, with 11 bases sitting between them. Per germline, CDR1 LNHNV and CDR2 YYDKDF (reference sequence). CDR3 amino acids: CATSRETEFDEQYF. For the CDR3, the DNA is TGTGCCACCAGCAGAGAGACAGAATTCGACGAGCAGTACTTC.

The chain links TRBV5-6 to TRBJ1-1, with D maybe TRBD1 (6 bases). CDR3 length: 17 amino acids. CDR1 SGHDT and CDR2 YYEEEE come from the germline V gene. Trimming shortened V by 0 bases and J by 4 bases, and 19 bases separated the two germline ends. CDR3 nucleotide sequence: TGTGCCAGCAGCTTGGGGGCCTACAGGGATTCCGGCACTGAAGCTTTCTTT. It encodes CASSLGAYRDSGTEAFF.

V gene TRBV3-1 (or the pseudogene TRBV3-2) combines with J gene TRBJ1-4; no clear D gene. With 1 base removed from V and 8 bases from J, the gap between germline ends came to 8 bases. The CDR3 is 13 residues long. Germline V gene data show CDR1 as LGHDT and CDR2 as YNNKEL (reference sequence). CDR3 sequence (DNA): TGTGCCAGCAGCCAAGGGCCTCTCGAAAAACTGTTTTTT. The encoded protein is CASSQGPLEKLFF.

J is TRBJ2-7 and V is TRBV6-5; 8 bases are a match to TRBD2. V dropped 7 bases and J dropped 4; count of bases not matched to a gene: 9. CDR3 length: 14 amino acids. Germline CDR1 and CDR2: MNHEY and SVGAGI. CDR3 coding DNA: TGTGCCAGCAATACAGGGCGGGAGGCATACGAGCAGTACTTC. This codes for CASNTGREAYEQYF.

The gene calls are TRBV6-5 and TRBJ1-3, with TRBD1 matching over 8 bases. V dropped 6 bases and J dropped 2; count of bases not matched to a gene: 3. Per germline, CDR1 MNHEY and CDR2 SVGAGI. There are 14 residues in the CDR3. The CDR3 spells CASRTDRAGNTIYF. The CDR3 coding sequence is TGTGCCAGCAGGACGGACAGGGCTGGAAACACCATATATTTT.

The chain joins TRBV30 to TRBJ2-7; D gene uncertain. The germline CDR1 and CDR2 sequences are GTSNPN and SVGIG (reference sequence). CDR3 length equals 11 residues. Trimming pared 5 bases from V and 4 bases from J, leaving 9 bases between. CDR3 in amino acids: CAWGQSYEQYF. The DNA of the CDR3 is TGTGCCTGGGGCCAGTCATACGAGCAGTACTTC.

For this clone: Distinct nucleotide sequences in the sample also encode this CDR3. V is TRBV27 and J is TRBJ2-2; no definite D call. The CDR3 has 15 residues. Trimming cost V 3 bases and J 1 base, with 9 bases left between them. Germline V gene sequence: CDR1 MNHEY, CDR2 SMNVEV (reference sequence). The DNA for the CDR3 is TGTGCCAGCAGTTTCCAGACTGGGAACACCGGGGAGCTGTTTTTT. Translating it yields CASSFQTGNTGELFF.

The sample holds one count of this clone. The CDR3 nucleotides read TGCGCCAGCAGCTCCCTATCGGAAGAGACCCAGTACTTC. Its protein product is CASSSLSEETQYF. The chain couples TRBV5-1 to TRBJ2-5, with D uncertain. Germline values: CDR1 SGHRS, CDR2 YFSETQ. CDR3 length: 13 residues. Trimming pared 3 bases from V and 3 bases from J, leaving 9 bases between. Full variable domain (rest looked up from reference TRBV5-1 and TRBJ2-5): KAGVTQTPRYLIKTRGQQVTLSCSPISGHRSVSWYQQTPGQGLQFLFEYFSETQRNKGNFPGRFSGRQFSNSRSEMNVSTLELGDSALYLCASSSLSEETQYFGPGTRLLVL.

This clone was recorded a few times. The chain links TRBV10-3 to TRBJ2-7, with 12 positions matching TRBD1. Trimming at V came to 11 bases and at J to 0 bases, leaving 11 bases not matched to a gene. CDR3 length: 16 amino acids. The germline CDR1 and CDR2 sequences are ENHRY and SYGVKD. CDR3 bases: TGTGCCGCTAAGGGACAGGGGGCGCGGAGCTCCTACGAGCAGTACTTC. This encodes CAAKGQGARSSYEQYF.

This chain connects TRBV7-3 to TRBJ1-2; TRBD1 matches at 8 bases. The ends lost 5 bases at V and 3 bases at J; junction bases unmatched: 2. Per the germline V gene, CDR1 is SGHTA and CDR2 is FQGTGA. This CDR3 spans 13 amino acids. CDR3 bases: TGTGCCAGCAGCCCGGACAGGGACTATGGCTACACCTTC. Residues: CASSPDRDYGYTF.

The chain combines TRBV5-5 with TRBJ1-5, with D maybe TRBD1 (6 bases). The CDR3 has 14 residues. Germline V gene lookup returns CDR1 SGHKS and CDR2 YYEKEE (reference sequence). V shed 2 bases and J shed 10 bases, with 16 bases lying between them. The CDR3 spells CASSLRGQGQPQHF. CDR3 in DNA: TGTGCCAGCAGCTTACGGGGACAAGGGCAACCCCAGCATTTT. Together with reference TRBV5-5 and TRBJ1-5, the CDR3 gives the full variable domain: DAGVTQSPTHLIKTRGQQVTLRCSPISGHKSVSWYQQVLGQGPQFIFQYYEKEERGRGNFPDRFSARQFPNYSSELNVNALLLGDSALYLCASSLRGQGQPQHFGDGTRLSIL.

As for this clone: The sample has other DNA sequences that encode this CDR3 too. The gene calls are TRBV28 and TRBJ1-2; 9 bases agree with TRBD1. V trimming: 4 bases; J trimming: 4 bases; junction bases outside the gene matches: 4. CDR1 and CDR2 from the germline V gene are MDHEN and SYDVKM. The length of the CDR3 is 14 residues. CDR3 sequence reads: CASSSTGGGYGYTF. In DNA form, the CDR3 reads TGTGCCAGCAGTTCCACAGGGGGCGGCTATGGCTACACCTTC.

The chain couples TRBV12-3 or TRBV12-4 to TRBJ1-1; D is possibly TRBD1 (5 bases). Trimming stripped 6 bases from V and 4 bases from J, with 12 bases between. This CDR3 has 13 residues. The CDR3 region has the DNA TGTGCCAGCAGCCGGGGGAGTGTCACTGAAGCTTTCTTT. This sequence encodes CASSRGSVTEAFF.

The rearrangement joins TRBV7-2 to TRBJ1-1; D is perhaps TRBD1 (6 bases). Germline CDR1 is SGHTA and CDR2 is FQGNSA. The V end was cut by 4 bases, the J end by 3 bases, with 9 bases between. This CDR3 has 13 amino acids. In DNA form, the CDR3 reads TGTGCCAGCAGCTCAGCAGGGGACACTGAAGCTTTCTTT. Its translation: CASSSAGDTEAFF.

The chain combines TRBV28 with TRBJ2-5; D is perhaps TRBD2 (6 bases). There are 12 residues in the CDR3. Per the germline V gene, CDR1 is MDHEN and CDR2 is SYDVKM. Here the CDR3 reads CTSGRGQETQYF. CDR3 coding DNA: TGTACATCCGGGCGGGGTCAAGAGACCCAGTACTTC. Variable domain in full (rest from reference TRBV28 and TRBJ2-5): DVKVTQSSRYLVKRTGEKVFLECVQDMDHENMFWYRQDPGLGLRLIYFSYDVKMKEKGDIPEGYSVSREKKERFSLILESASTNQTSMYLCTSGRGQETQYFGPGTRLLVL.

The chain joins TRBV9 to TRBJ2-3, with D unclear. This CDR3 spans 12 amino acids. Germline assignment: CDR1 SGDLS and CDR2 YYNGEE. Trimming pared 0 bases from V and 6 bases from J, leaving 5 bases between. The CDR3 region is CASSVALDTQYF. CDR3 nucleotide sequence: TGTGCCAGCAGCGTAGCTCTGGATACGCAGTATTTT.

This chain links TRBV27 with TRBJ2-2; 10 bases are shared with TRBD1. Unmatched junction bases numbered 25, after V lost 7 bases and J lost 5 bases. The CDR3 spans 21 residues. The germline V gene has CDR1 MNHEY and CDR2 SMNVEV (reference sequence). In nucleotides, the CDR3 is TGTGCCAGCACGCCTGGACCCTCGACAGGGGGCGCGGGATGGGGGACCGGGGAGCTGTTTTTT. Its translation: CASTPGPSTGGAGWGTGELFF.

This clone was seen a few times. This chain connects TRBV7-8 to TRBJ1-1; D is perhaps TRBD1 (5 bases). Trimming stripped 0 bases from V and 4 bases from J, with 6 bases between. The CDR3 length is 13 residues. Germline assignment: CDR1 SGHVS and CDR2 FQNEAQ. Written as DNA, the CDR3 is TGTGCCAGCAGCTTAGCAGGGGTCACTGAAGCTTTCTTT. It codes for CASSLAGVTEAFF.

The chain links TRBV28 to TRBJ1-2; 10 bases match TRBD1. The length of the CDR3 is 14 residues. The trim removed 4 bases at V and 7 bases at J, leaving 6 bases unmatched. Germline V gene sequence: CDR1 MDHEN, CDR2 SYDVKM. The CDR3 here is CASSSRQGAGGYTF. DNA of the CDR3: TGTGCCAGCAGTTCCCGACAGGGGGCGGGTGGCTACACCTTC.